This T cell receptor (beta chain) was profiled in a study of T cell changes during pregnancy in multiple sclerosis (dated by TCRdb to the late 2010s). Turning to the overall study: In women with multiple sclerosis, the researchers looked at how the T cell repertoire shifted as pregnancy progressed.

Concerning this clone: The antigen this receptor binds is unknown. Base qualities are not provided; no much larger clone lies one nucleotide away.

Counted from cysteine to phenylalanine, this CDR3 has 17 amino acids. The entry retains the CDR3 DNA only, 51 bases that are in frame from base 1. Taken from the germline V gene (reference sequence), the CDR1 and CDR2 loops are PRHDT and FYEKMQ. V lost 0 bases and J lost 5 bases, and the count of bases not matched to a germline gene is 8. The library came from the immunoSEQ multiplex PCR assay. What TCRdb holds here is the immuneACCESS table cut down to in-frame rearrangements. Part of the clones is not present; checked against another copy, under half of the missing clones reflect an unresolved V gene, and the others are unexplained. This sample holds around 21,000 clones; about 88% were observed only once. Together, the top ten hold 7% of the sample.

This material consisted of CD8+ T cells from peripheral blood mononuclear cells, taken in the third trimester of pregnancy. This clonotype was obtained from a female donor in good health, enrolled as a control in a pregnancy study. This chain is built from TRBV13 and TRBJ2-2, with 8 junctional bases fitting TRBD1. The CDR3 region has the sequence CASSLGAGGMGTGELFF. The DNA is as follows: TGTGCCAGCAGCTTAGGCGCAGGGGGCATGGGGACCGGGGAGCTGTTTTTT.